The 5 T cell receptor beta chains reported below all come from one sample, sequenced in a study of blood T cell repertoires in COVID-19. Sequencing used immunoSEQ multiplex PCR; TCRdb keeps in-frame clones, though not all of them. The data show about 460,000 clones, 80% to 90% seen once. Sequenced input: PBMCs or T cells enriched from blood (not recorded which). Receptors were obtained from an older woman who had recovered from COVID-19.

The J gene is TRBJ2-1, the V gene TRBV18; 9 bases are shared with TRBD1. The ends lost 8 bases at V and 5 bases at J; junction bases unmatched: 10. The CDR3 length is 15 residues. Germline V CDR1 and CDR2: KGHSH, LQKENI. CDR3 loop: CASAQDRGIDNEQFF. The CDR3 DNA is TGTGCCAGCGCCCAGGACAGGGGAATAGACAATGAGCAGTTCTTC. Using reference TRBV18 and TRBJ2-1 for the parts outside the CDR3, the full variable domain is NAGVMQNPRHLVRRRGQEARLRCSPMKGHSHVYWYRQLPEEGLKFMVYLQKENIIDESGMPKERFSAEFPKEGPSILRIQQVVRGDSAAYFCASAQDRGIDNEQFFGPGTRLTVL.

The V gene is TRBV30, the J gene TRBJ1-3; D gene unclear. V gave up 1 base and J gave up 6 bases, with 16 bases separating them. Germline V gene sequence: CDR1 GTSNPN, CDR2 SVGIG (reference sequence). The CDR3 contains 15 residues. The CDR3 loop reads CAWSARGARENTIYF. CDR3 nucleotide sequence: TGTGCCTGGAGTGCCCGGGGTGCTCGGGAAAACACCATATATTTT.

The chain is built from TRBV29-1 and TRBJ1-2; D unresolved. With 3 bases removed from V and 7 bases from J, the gap between germline ends came to 12 bases. Germline CDR1 is SQVTM and CDR2 is ANQGSEA. This CDR3 contains 12 residues. CDR3 region: CSVENSGFGYTF. CDR3 DNA sequence: TGCAGCGTTGAGAACTCGGGATTTGGCTACACCTTC.

The chain carries TRBV12-3 or TRBV12-4 and TRBJ1-5; tentatively, D is TRBD1 (6 bases). V shed 6 bases and J shed 3 bases, with 9 bases lying between them. This CDR3 contains 13 residues. DNA of the CDR3: TGTGCCAGCAGAGACAGGTCCAATCAGCCCCAGCATTTT. This sequence encodes CASRDRSNQPQHF.

In the case of this clone: Within the sample, other DNA sequences also encode this same CDR3. The genes are TRBV24-1 and TRBJ2-3; D gene uncertain. Germline CDR1 KGHDR, CDR2 SFDVKD. The V end lost 9 bases, the J end lost 0 bases, and 6 bases lay between the germline ends. This CDR3 region has 12 residues. The CDR3: CATATSTDTQYF. The CDR3 nucleotides are TGTGCCACCGCTACTAGCACAGATACGCAGTATTTT.